This TCR beta chain was identified during a study of cytomegalovirus exposure and HLA in healthy donors. A note on this clone: What it binds is not known.

This cohort consisted of healthy bone marrow donors. Germline CDR1 and CDR2: MNHEY and SVGAGI. The CDR3 spans 14 residues. J lost 2 bases, V lost 6 bases, and 4 bases had no gene match. PCR primers comprised 60 Vbeta and 13 Jbeta primers. Method: immunoSEQ multiplex PCR; TCRdb's copy keeps in-frame clones and lacks some. The sample consists of about 200,000 clones, roughly 77% of them appearing once. Study results and caveats: Judged likely to be a sequencing artifact was a cluster of highly shared sequence variants. The study designated fewer than 200 TCR beta chains cytomegalovirus-associated.

The sample consisted of PBMCs. This sequence originates from a man aged 35-49 years in good health and CMV-seropositive. The chain joins TRBV6-5 to TRBJ2-7, with 10 positions matching TRBD1. Here the CDR3 DNA reads TGTGCCAGCAGCAAGGGACAGGGGCCCTACGAGCAGTACTTC. This gives the protein CASSKGQGPYEQYF.